The present TCR beta chain was sequenced within a study of T cells in tumors after PD-1 blockade. Input was roughly 600 ng to 6,004 ng of genomic DNA from tumor or blood. Using immunoSEQ multiplex PCR, the repertoire was profiled, and TCRdb retains in-frame clones only, with some absent. This table holds fewer than 55,000 clones, 81% found once. This CDR3 region has 19 residues. The V end lost 5 bases, the J end lost 6 bases, and 29 bases lay between the germline ends. Germline V lookup: CDR1 SGHTA, CDR2 FQGNSA. The sequences come from PBMCs, collected before anti-PD-1 treatment. V and J are TRBV7-2 and TRBJ1-5; weak D call: TRBD1 (6 bases). The receptor comes from a human donor with basal cell carcinoma. The CDR3 nucleotides are TGTGCCAGCAGCCCTTATAAGGGGGGGGGCGAGGTCACCAGTCAGCCCCAGCATTTT. This encodes CASSPYKGGGEVTSQPQHF.